The next 23 T cell receptor beta chains were all read from a single sample in a study of blood T cell repertoires in COVID-19. Some clones are missing from TCRdb's copy, which holds only in-frame ones; the method was immunoSEQ multiplex PCR. The sample comprises 95,000 to 100,000 clones, about nine tenths of which are singletons, and 15% to 20% rests with the top ten. What was sequenced was peripheral blood. Receptor source: a man aged 45 to 65 with acute or convalescent COVID-19.

This clone was counted only a few times. This sequence joins TRBV5-1 and TRBJ1-2; 10 bases align to TRBD1. The CDR3 contains 14 residues. V lost 5 bases to trimming and J lost 6 bases; unmatched junction nucleotides: 7. In germline, CDR1 is SGHRS, CDR2 YFSETQ. The CDR3 is CASRHTGTGDGYTF. The CDR3 region has the DNA TGCGCCAGCAGGCATACCGGGACAGGGGATGGCTACACCTTC.

CDR3 bases: TGTGCCAGCAGTTACGCCAGGGGCGTAAACTATGGCTACACCTTC. As protein: CASSYARGVNYGYTF. The rearrangement links TRBV6-5 to TRBJ1-2, with D tentatively TRBD1 (6 bases). The CDR3 loop spans 15 amino acids. Germline CDR1 and CDR2: MNHEY and SVGAGI. V lost 2 bases, J lost 2 bases, and 12 bases lay in between.

The chain is built from TRBV6-2 or TRBV6-3 and TRBJ2-1; TRBD2 matches 9 bases. CDR1 is MNHEY, CDR2 SVGEGT, per germline. The CDR3 is made up of 15 amino acids. Unmatched junction bases numbered 12, after V lost 7 bases and J lost 8 bases. The CDR3 nucleotides read TGTGCCAGCAACCCCTTAGCGGGGGTACAGGATGAGCAGTTCTTC. Translating gives CASNPLAGVQDEQFF.

The chain employs TRBV18 and TRBJ2-7; D not resolved. V dropped 3 bases and J dropped 6 bases, with 12 bases sitting between them. Per germline, CDR1 KGHSH and CDR2 LQKENI. CDR3 length: 13 residues. In DNA form, the CDR3 reads TGTGCCAGCTCACCGAAAGACATCGCCGAGCAGTACTTC. Amino acid sequence: CASSPKDIAEQYF.

This chain uses TRBV9 with TRBJ1-4; TRBD1 aligns across 7 bases. Germline values: CDR1 SGDLS, CDR2 YYNGEE. The CDR3 is made up of 14 amino acids. J gave up 6 bases and V 3 bases, and 5 bases lay outside the gene matches. The CDR3 DNA reads as TGTGCCAGCAGCGGCCGGGACAGTGATGAAAAACTGTTTTTT. Translation gives CASSGRDSDEKLFF.

The chain carries TRBV7-6 and TRBJ2-1; 8 bases are a match to TRBD2. With 6 bases clipped from V and 10 bases from J, the junction kept 17 bases outside the gene matches. The CDR3 is 16 residues long. Germline-derived CDR1 and CDR2 are SGHVS and FNYEAQ. The CDR3 region has the DNA TGTGCCAGCAGTGGTCCCGAAGGGACTAGTTTTTTCGAGCAGTTCTTC. Protein sequence: CASSGPEGTSFFEQFF.

The V and J genes are TRBV6-2 or TRBV6-3 and TRBJ1-1; 11 nucleotides match TRBD1. V was clipped by 2 bases and J by 9 bases; unmatched bases: 8. The CDR3 loop spans 15 amino acids. Germline V gene sequence: CDR1 MNHEY, CDR2 SVGEGT. The CDR3 DNA sequence: TGTGCCAGCAGTTACCAGGACAGGGGGCGAAACAAAGCTTTCTTT. Translation gives CASSYQDRGRNKAFF.

The chain combines TRBV2 with TRBJ1-3; perhaps TRBD1 as D (5 bases). Deletions cut 6 bases from V and 0 bases from J, with 12 bases between. This CDR3 region has 15 residues. Germline CDR1 reads SNHLY; CDR2 reads FYNNEI. CDR3 residues: CASSQGLNSGNTIYF. The DNA for the CDR3 is TGTGCCAGCAGCCAGGGCCTTAACTCTGGAAACACCATATATTTT.

The rearrangement uses TRBV29-1 and TRBJ2-3; TRBD1 matches at 8 bases. The CDR3 has 15 amino acids. Germline V gene data show CDR1 as SQVTM and CDR2 as ANQGSEA. Trimming cost V 2 bases and J 4 bases; bases outside gene matches: 8. CDR3 residues: CSVEPRTGGADTQYF. For the CDR3, the DNA is TGCAGCGTTGAACCCCGAACAGGGGGTGCAGATACGCAGTATTTT.

CDR3 DNA: TGTGCCAGCAGCCAAGATTTCTTGTACAGGGGGAATGAGCAGTTCTTC. The encoded protein is CASSQDFLYRGNEQFF. V usage is TRBV14 and J usage is TRBJ2-1, with 8 bases matching TRBD1. The germline CDR1 and CDR2 sequences are SGHDN and FVKESK. Unmatched junction bases numbered 8, after V lost 0 bases and J lost 7 bases. The CDR3 loop spans 16 amino acids.

This chain joins TRBV5-1 and TRBJ2-7; D is unresolved. The CDR3 is 14 amino acids. CDR1 is SGHRS, CDR2 YFSETQ, per germline. Trimming cost V 1 base and J 1 base, with 9 bases left between them. For the CDR3, the DNA is TGCGCCAGCAGCTTGCAGGCCGGTTCCTACGAGCAGTACTTC. Its protein product is CASSLQAGSYEQYF.

This rearrangement joins TRBV11-2 to TRBJ2-1, with a weak D call TRBD2 (5 bases). The CDR3 runs 14 residues. Germline CDR1 SGHAT, CDR2 FQNNGV. The V and J ends lost 5 bases and 6 bases respectively, with 14 bases between them. In DNA form, the CDR3 reads TGTGCCAGCAGCGATCTAGCCTCTCCCAATGAGCAGTTCTTC. Amino acids: CASSDLASPNEQFF.

The V gene is TRBV5-1, the J gene TRBJ2-7; 7 bases are shared with TRBD1. Germline lookup yields CDR1 SGHRS and CDR2 YFSETQ. The CDR3 is made up of 14 amino acids. V lost 5 bases to trimming and J lost 6 bases; unmatched junction nucleotides: 11. The CDR3 loop is CASSSGQAFSEQYF. The CDR3 DNA reads as TGCGCCAGCAGTTCCGGACAGGCCTTCAGCGAGCAGTACTTC.

The gene calls are TRBV6-5 and TRBJ2-2, with D unresolved. This CDR3 contains 12 residues. V was cut by 2 bases and J by 6 bases, with 4 bases left in between. Germline assignment: CDR1 MNHEY and CDR2 SVGAGI. In DNA form, the CDR3 reads TGTGCCAGCAGTTACCTTGCCGGGGAGCTGTTTTTT. It specifies CASSYLAGELFF.

This chain links TRBV6-5 with TRBJ2-7; tentatively, D is TRBD2 (5 bases). Germline V gene lookup returns CDR1 MNHEY and CDR2 SVGAGI. CDR3 length: 15 amino acids. Trimming stripped 0 bases from V and 2 bases from J, with 11 bases between. Here the CDR3 reads CASSYSNSRAYEQYF. CDR3 coding DNA: TGTGCCAGCAGTTACTCGAACTCGAGGGCCTACGAGCAGTACTTC.

The rearrangement links TRBV24-1 to TRBJ2-1; TRBD1 is a possible D gene (6 bases). Per germline, CDR1 KGHDR and CDR2 SFDVKD. The length of the CDR3 is 12 residues. V was cut by 10 bases and J by 2 bases, with 8 bases left in between. CDR3 bases: TGTGCCACGAAGGGGGCCTACAATGAGCAGTTCTTC. Translating gives CATKGAYNEQFF.

V is TRBV27 and J is TRBJ1-1; the match to TRBD1 covers 10 bases. The CDR3 length is 14 residues. V dropped 3 bases and J dropped 5; count of bases not matched to a gene: 3. Germline CDR1 is MNHEY and CDR2 is SMNVEV (reference sequence). The CDR3: CASSLDRGYTEAFF. The CDR3 DNA sequence: TGTGCCAGCAGTTTGGACAGGGGGTATACTGAAGCTTTCTTT.

This rearrangement joins TRBV7-6 to TRBJ1-1, with TRBD1 as a possible D gene (6 bases). The V and J ends lost 5 bases and 0 bases respectively, with 13 bases between them. Germline CDR1 is SGHVS and CDR2 is FNYEAQ. The CDR3 loop spans 15 amino acids. CDR3 sequence: CASSAIGGLNTEAFF. The CDR3, as DNA: TGTGCCAGCAGCGCAATTGGGGGCTTGAACACTGAAGCTTTCTTT.

The chain links TRBV19 to TRBJ1-6; 7 bases fit TRBD1. After removal of 3 bases from V and 10 bases from J, the junction contained 6 bases not matched to a gene. Germline CDR1 LNHDA, CDR2 SQIVND (reference sequence). The CDR3 spans 14 residues. The CDR3 loop is CASSINRGESPLHF. The CDR3 DNA follows: TGTGCCAGTAGTATCAACAGGGGCGAATCACCCCTCCACTTT.

This sequence joins TRBV6-5 and TRBJ2-3; D remains ambiguous. Germline CDR1 and CDR2: MNHEY and SVGAGI. The CDR3 covers 13 residues. V was trimmed by 6 bases and J by 0 bases, leaving 7 bases between them. The CDR3, as DNA: TGTGCCAGCAGAACTTTTAGCACAGATACGCAGTATTTT. Protein: CASRTFSTDTQYF.

The V gene is TRBV7-3, the J gene TRBJ2-5, with TRBD2 matching over 10 bases. Per germline, CDR1 SGHTA and CDR2 FQGTGA. The V and J ends lost 5 bases and 3 bases, in that order; junction bases with no gene match: 3. The CDR3 extends over 14 amino acids. Here the CDR3 DNA reads TGTGCCAGCAGCAATAGCGGGGGGAAAGAGACCCAGTACTTC. Its protein is CASSNSGGKETQYF.

This chain connects TRBV28 to TRBJ1-5, with a tentative D call TRBD1 (5 bases). Germline-derived CDR1 and CDR2 are MDHEN and SYDVKM. This CDR3 has 15 amino acids. V lost 4 bases and J lost 4, with 14 bases in between. CDR3 residues: CASSYQGTANQPQHF. The CDR3, as DNA: TGTGCCAGCAGTTACCAGGGAACAGCAAATCAGCCCCAGCATTTT.

The genes are TRBV19 and TRBJ2-2; 7 bases are shared with TRBD2. The CDR3 loop spans 16 amino acids. Germline V gives CDR1 LNHDA, CDR2 SQIVND (reference sequence). With 5 bases clipped from V and 2 bases from J, the junction kept 8 bases outside the gene matches. The chain's CDR3 is CASSGGGGVNTGELFF. Written as DNA, the CDR3 is TGTGCCAGTAGTGGTGGCGGGGGTGTCAACACCGGGGAGCTGTTTTTT.